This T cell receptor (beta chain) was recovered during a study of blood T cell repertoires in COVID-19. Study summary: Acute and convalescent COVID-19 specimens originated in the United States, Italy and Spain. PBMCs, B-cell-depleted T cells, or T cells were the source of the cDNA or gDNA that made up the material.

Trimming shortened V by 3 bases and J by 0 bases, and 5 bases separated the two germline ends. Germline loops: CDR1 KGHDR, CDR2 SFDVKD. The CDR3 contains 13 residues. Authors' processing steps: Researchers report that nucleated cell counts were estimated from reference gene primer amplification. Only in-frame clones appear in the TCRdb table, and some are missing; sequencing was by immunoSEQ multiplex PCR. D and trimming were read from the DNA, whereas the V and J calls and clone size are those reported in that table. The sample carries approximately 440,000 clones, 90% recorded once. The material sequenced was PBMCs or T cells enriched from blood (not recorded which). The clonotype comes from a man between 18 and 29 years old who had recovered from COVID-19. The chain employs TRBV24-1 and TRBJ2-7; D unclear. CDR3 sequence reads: CATSDPLSYEQYF. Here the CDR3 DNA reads TGTGCCACCAGTGATCCCCTCTCCTACGAGCAGTACTTC.